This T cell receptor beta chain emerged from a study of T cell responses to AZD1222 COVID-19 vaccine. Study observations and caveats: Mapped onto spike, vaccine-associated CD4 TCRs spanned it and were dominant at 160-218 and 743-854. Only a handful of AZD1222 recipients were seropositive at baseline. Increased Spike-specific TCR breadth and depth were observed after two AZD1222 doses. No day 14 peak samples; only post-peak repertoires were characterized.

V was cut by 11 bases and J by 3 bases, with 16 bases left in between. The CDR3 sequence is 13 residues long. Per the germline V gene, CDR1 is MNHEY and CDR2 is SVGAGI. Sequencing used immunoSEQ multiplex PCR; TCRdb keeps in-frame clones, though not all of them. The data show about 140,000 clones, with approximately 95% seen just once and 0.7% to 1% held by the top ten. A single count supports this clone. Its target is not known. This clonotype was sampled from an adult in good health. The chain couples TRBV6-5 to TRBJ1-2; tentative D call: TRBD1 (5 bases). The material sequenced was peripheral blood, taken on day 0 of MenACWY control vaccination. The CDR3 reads CAVRRGIDYGYTF. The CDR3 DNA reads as TGTGCCGTCAGAAGGGGAATCGACTATGGCTACACCTTC.